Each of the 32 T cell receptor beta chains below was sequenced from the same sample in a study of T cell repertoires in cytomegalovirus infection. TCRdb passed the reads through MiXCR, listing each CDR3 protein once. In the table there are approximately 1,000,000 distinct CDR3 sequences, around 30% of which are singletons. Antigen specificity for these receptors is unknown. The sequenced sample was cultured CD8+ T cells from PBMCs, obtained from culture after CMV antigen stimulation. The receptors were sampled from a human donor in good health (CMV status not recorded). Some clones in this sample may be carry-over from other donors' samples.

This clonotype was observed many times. Written as DNA, the CDR3 is TGTGCCAGCAGCGCCGACTGGAGGCCGCCGAATGAGCAGTTCTTC. Amino acid sequence: CASSADWRPPNEQFF. This chain connects TRBV7-3 to TRBJ2-1; TRBD2 might be the D (5 bases). This CDR3 has 15 amino acids. With 5 bases removed from V and 7 bases from J, the gap between germline ends came to 18 bases. Germline-derived CDR1 and CDR2 are SGHTA and FQGTGA.

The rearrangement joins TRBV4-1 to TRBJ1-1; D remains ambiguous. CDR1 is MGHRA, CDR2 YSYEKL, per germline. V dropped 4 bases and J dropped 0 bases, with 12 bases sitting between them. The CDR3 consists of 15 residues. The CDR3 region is CASSLPVGMNTEAFF. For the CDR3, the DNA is TGCGCCAGCAGCCTCCCGGTTGGGATGAACACTGAAGCTTTCTTT.

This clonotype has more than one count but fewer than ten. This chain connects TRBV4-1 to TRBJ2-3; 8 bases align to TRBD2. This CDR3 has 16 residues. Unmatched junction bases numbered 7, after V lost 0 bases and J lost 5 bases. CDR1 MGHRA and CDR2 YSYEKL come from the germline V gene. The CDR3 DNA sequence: TGCGCCAGCAGCCAAGAACCGGGGGGGTTGGGAGATACGCAGTATTTT. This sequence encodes CASSQEPGGLGDTQYF.

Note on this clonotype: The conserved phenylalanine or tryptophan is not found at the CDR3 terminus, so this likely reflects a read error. As DNA, the CDR3 is TGTGCCAGCGGGAGGGCCTACGAGCAGTACTCC. Translating it yields CASGRAYEQYS. This sequence joins TRBV6-1 and TRBJ2-7; TRBD2 matches 7 bases. The CDR3 extends over 11 amino acids. Germline V lookup: CDR1 MNHNS, CDR2 SASEGT. The trim removed 8 bases at V and 2 bases at J, leaving 0 bases unmatched.

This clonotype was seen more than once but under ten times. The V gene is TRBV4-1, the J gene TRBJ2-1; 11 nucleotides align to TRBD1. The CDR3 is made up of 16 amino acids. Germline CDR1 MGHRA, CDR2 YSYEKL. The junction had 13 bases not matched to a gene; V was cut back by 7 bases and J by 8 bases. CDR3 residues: CASTHAGTGGLDEQFF. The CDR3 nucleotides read TGCGCCAGCACCCACGCGGGGACAGGGGGGCTGGATGAGCAGTTCTTC.

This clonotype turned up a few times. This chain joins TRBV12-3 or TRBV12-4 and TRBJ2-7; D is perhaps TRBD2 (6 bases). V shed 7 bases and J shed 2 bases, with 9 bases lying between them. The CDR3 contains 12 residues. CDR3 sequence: CASMGGTYEQYF. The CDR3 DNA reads TGTGCCAGCATGGGGGGAACCTACGAGCAGTACTTC.

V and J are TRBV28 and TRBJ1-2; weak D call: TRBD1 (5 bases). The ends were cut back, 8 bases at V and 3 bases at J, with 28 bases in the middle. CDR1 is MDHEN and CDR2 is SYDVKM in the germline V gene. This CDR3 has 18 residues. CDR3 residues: CASVQMSGLNLEDYGYTF. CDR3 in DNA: TGTGCCAGCGTCCAAATGTCGGGACTCAATCTCGAGGACTATGGCTACACCTTC.

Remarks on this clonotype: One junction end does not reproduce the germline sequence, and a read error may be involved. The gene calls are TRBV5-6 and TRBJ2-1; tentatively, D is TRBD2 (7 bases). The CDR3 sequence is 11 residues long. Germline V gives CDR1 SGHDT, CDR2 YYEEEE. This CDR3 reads CASSWEGGQVF. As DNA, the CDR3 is TGTGCCAGCAGCTGGGAGGGGGGCCAAGTCTTC.

The CDR3 DNA is TGTGCCACCAGCACGTATACAGGGGACCAGCCCCAGCATTTT. Translating gives CATSTYTGDQPQHF. This chain links TRBV15 with TRBJ1-5; 7 positions agree with TRBD1. CDR3 size: 14 residues. Germline V CDR1 and CDR2: LNHNV, YYDKDF (reference sequence). Trimming took 4 bases from V and 7 from J; bases not matched to a gene: 7.

In DNA, the CDR3 is TGCGCCAGCAGCGCTGACAGGTCTTTCTATGGCTACACCTTC. Protein: CASSADRSFYGYTF. The V and J genes are TRBV4-3 and TRBJ1-2; D might be TRBD1 (6 bases). Trimming removed 5 bases from V and 4 bases from J, with 14 bases in between. CDR1 is LGHNA and CDR2 is YSLEER in the germline V gene. The length of the CDR3 is 14 residues.

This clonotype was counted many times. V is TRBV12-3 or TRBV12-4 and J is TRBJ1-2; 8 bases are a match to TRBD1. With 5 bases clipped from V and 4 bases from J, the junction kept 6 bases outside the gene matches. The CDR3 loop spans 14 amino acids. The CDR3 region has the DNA TGTGCCAGCAGTGATACAGGGGGAGGCTATGGCTACACCTTC. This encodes CASSDTGGGYGYTF.

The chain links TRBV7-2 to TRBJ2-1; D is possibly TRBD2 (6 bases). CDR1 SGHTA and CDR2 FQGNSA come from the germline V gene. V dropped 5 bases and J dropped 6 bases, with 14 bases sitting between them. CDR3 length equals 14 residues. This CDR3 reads CASSTHWRGNEQFF. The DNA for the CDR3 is TGTGCCAGCAGCACCCACTGGCGGGGCAATGAGCAGTTCTTC.

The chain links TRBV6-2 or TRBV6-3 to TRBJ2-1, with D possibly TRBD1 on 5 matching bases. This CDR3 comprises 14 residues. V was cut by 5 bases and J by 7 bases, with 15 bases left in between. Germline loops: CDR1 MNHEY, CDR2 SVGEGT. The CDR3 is CASSPPAPGNEQFF. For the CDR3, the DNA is TGTGCCAGCAGTCCTCCGGCCCCAGGGAATGAGCAGTTCTTC.

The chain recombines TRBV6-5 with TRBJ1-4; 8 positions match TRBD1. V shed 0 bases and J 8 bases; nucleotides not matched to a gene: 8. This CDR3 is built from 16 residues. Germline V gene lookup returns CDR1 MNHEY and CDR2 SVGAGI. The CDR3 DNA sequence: TGTGCCAGCAGTTACTCGCCGGGACAGGTTCGCGAAAAACTGTTTTTT. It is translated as CASSYSPGQVREKLFF.

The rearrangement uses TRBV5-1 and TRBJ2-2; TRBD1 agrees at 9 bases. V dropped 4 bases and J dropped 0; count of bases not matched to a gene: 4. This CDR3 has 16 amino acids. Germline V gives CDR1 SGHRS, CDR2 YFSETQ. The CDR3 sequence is CASSIRTGANTGELFF. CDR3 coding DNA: TGCGCCAGCAGCATAAGGACAGGGGCGAACACCGGGGAGCTGTTTTTT.

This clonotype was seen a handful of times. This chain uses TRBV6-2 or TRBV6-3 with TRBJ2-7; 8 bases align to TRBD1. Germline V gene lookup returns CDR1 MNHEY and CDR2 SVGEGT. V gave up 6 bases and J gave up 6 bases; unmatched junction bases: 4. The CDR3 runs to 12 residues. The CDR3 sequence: CASSPDRAEQYV. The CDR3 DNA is TGTGCCAGCAGCCCGGACAGGGCCGAGCAGTACGTC.

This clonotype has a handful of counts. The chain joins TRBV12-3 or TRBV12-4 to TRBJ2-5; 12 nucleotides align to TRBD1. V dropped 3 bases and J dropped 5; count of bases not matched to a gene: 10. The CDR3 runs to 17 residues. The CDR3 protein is CASSLETGTGGRETQYF. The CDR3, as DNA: TGTGCCAGCAGTTTGGAAACCGGGACAGGGGGCCGCGAGACCCAGTACTTC.

CDR3 nucleotides: TGTGCCAGCAGTTTCTGGGACAGTCGGAGCAATCAGCCCCAGCATTTT. Its translation is CASSFWDSRSNQPQHF. V gene TRBV12-3 or TRBV12-4 combines with J gene TRBJ1-5, with 7 positions matching TRBD1. The trim removed 3 bases at V and 1 base at J, leaving 6 bases unmatched. The CDR3 is 16 residues long.

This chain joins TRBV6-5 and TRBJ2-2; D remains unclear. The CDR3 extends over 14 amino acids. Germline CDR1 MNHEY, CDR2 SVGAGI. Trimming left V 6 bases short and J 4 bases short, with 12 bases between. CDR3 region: CASSFEGGTGELFF. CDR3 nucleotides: TGTGCCAGCAGCTTTGAAGGCGGCACCGGGGAGCTGTTTTTT.

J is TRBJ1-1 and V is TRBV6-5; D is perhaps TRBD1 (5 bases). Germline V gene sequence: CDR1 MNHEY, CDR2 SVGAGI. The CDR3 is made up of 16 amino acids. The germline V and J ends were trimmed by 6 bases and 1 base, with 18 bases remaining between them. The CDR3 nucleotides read TGTGCCAGCAGACGGGGTGTCGGGGGTGGGAACACTGAAGCTTTCTTT. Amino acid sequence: CASRRGVGGGNTEAFF.

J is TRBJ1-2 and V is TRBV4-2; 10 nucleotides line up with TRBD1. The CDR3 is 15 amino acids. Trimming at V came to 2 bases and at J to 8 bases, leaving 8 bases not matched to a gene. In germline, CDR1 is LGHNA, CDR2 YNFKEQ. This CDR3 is CASSQSTGGAKGYTF. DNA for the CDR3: TGTGCCAGCAGCCAATCGACAGGGGGCGCGAAGGGCTACACCTTC.

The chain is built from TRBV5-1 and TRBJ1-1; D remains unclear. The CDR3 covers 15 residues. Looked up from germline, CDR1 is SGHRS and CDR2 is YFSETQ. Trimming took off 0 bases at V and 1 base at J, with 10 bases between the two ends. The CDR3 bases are TGCGCCAGCAGCTTGGCCGAGGGAGCGAACACTGAAGCTTTCTTT. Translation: CASSLAEGANTEAFF.

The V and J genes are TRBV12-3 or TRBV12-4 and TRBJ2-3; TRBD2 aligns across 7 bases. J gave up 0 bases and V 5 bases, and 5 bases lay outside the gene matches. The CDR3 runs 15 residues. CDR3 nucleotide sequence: TGTGCCAGCAGTGAACTAGCGCTCAGCACAGATACGCAGTATTTT. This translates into CASSELALSTDTQYF.

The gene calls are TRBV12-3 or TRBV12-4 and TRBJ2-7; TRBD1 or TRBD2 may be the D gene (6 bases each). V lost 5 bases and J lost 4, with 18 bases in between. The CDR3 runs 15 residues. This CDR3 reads CASSTTGRLRYEQYF. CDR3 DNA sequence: TGTGCCAGCAGTACCACAGGGAGGCTTCGGTACGAGCAGTACTTC.

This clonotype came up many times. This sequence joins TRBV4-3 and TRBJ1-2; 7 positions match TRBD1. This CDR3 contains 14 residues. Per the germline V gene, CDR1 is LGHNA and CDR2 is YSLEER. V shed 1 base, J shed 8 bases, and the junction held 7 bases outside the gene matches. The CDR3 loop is CASSQGVDRAGYTF. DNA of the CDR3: TGCGCCAGCAGCCAAGGAGTCGACAGGGCGGGCTACACCTTC.

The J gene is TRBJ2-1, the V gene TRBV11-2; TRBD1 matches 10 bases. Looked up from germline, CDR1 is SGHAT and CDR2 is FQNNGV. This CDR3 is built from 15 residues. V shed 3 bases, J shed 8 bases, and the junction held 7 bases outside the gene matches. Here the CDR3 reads CASSFGDRGSDEQFF. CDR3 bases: TGTGCCAGCAGCTTTGGGGACAGGGGCAGTGATGAGCAGTTCTTC.

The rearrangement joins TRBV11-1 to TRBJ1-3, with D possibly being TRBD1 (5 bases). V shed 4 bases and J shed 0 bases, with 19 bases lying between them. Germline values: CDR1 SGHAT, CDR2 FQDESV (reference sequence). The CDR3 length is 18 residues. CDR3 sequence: CASSYGDYSHPSGNTIYF. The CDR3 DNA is TGTGCCAGCAGCTATGGGGACTACAGCCATCCCTCTGGAAACACCATATATTTT.

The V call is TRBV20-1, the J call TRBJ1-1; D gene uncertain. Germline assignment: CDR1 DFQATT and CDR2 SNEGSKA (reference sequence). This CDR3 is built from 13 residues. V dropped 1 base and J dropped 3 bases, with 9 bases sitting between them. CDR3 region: CSARGGRYTEAFF. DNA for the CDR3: TGCAGTGCTAGAGGCGGCCGCTACACTGAAGCTTTCTTT.

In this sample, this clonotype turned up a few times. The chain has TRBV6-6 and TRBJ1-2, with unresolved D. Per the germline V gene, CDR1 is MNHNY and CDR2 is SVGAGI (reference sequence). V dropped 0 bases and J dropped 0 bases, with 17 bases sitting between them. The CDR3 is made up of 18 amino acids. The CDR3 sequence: CASSYSIAQTLANYGYTF. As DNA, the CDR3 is TGTGCCAGCAGTTACTCGATCGCCCAGACTCTAGCTAACTATGGCTACACCTTC.

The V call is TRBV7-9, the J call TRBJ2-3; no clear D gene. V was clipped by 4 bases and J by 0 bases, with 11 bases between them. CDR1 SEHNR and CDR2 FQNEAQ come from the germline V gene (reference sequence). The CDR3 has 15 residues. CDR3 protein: CASSYPGGSTDTQYF. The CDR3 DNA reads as TGTGCCAGCAGCTACCCGGGCGGCAGCACAGATACGCAGTATTTT.

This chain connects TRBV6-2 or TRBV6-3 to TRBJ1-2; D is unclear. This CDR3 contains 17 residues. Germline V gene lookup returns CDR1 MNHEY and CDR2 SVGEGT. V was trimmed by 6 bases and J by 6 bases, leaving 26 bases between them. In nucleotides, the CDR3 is TGTGCCAGCAGCCCCGGCGGCAGGAACAGAGATCCGAATGGCTACACCTTC. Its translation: CASSPGGRNRDPNGYTF.

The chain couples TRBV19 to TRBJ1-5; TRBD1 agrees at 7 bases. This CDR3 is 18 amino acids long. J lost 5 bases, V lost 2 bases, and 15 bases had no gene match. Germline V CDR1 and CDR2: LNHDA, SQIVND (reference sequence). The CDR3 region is CASSILVLRQGRDQPQHF. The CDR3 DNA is TGTGCCAGTAGTATATTGGTTCTTCGACAGGGACGGGATCAGCCCCAGCATTTT.